These T cell receptor beta chains were read from a single sample in a study of cytomegalovirus exposure and HLA in healthy donors. Sequencing used immunoSEQ multiplex PCR; TCRdb keeps in-frame clones, though not all of them. The sample yields about 210,000 clones, approximately 84% seen once. The sample taken for sequencing was PBMCs. These receptors all come from a girl aged 2-10 years in good health and CMV-seronegative. Both conserved end residues are part of each CDR3. D genes are given only for firm matches. The size entry is marked missing in some rows and otherwise reads once, few, many or a size class.

.,TRBJ2-2,.,TRBV5-4,CASSHLAPNTGELFF,TGTGCCAGCAGCCACCTAGCGCCGAACACCGGGGAGCTGTTTTTT
TRBD1,TRBJ1-6,.,TRBV30,CAWSVGTGGTSPLHF,TGTGCCTGGAGTGTAGGGACAGGGGGCACATCACCCCTCCACTTT
TRBD2,TRBJ2-5,.,TRBV11-2,CASSFLSGGAETQYF,TGTGCCAGCAGCTTCCTTAGCGGGGGGGCAGAGACCCAGTACTTC
.,TRBJ2-2,.,TRBV6-6,CASGEQGTGELFF,TGTGCCAGCGGAGAACAGGGCACCGGGGAGCTGTTTTTT
TRBD1,TRBJ1-5,.,TRBV30,CAWGTGSNQPQHF,TGTGCCTGGGGGACAGGTAGCAATCAGCCCCAGCATTTT
.,TRBJ1-5,.,TRBV2,CASNGLSSNQPQHF,TGTGCCAGCAATGGGCTTTCCAGCAATCAGCCCCAGCATTTT
TRBD1,TRBJ1-1,.,TRBV5-1,CASNPEGAGFTEAFF,TGCGCCAGCAACCCCGAGGGGGCAGGGTTCACTGAAGCTTTCTTT
.,TRBJ2-3,.,TRBV25-1,CASTLPCGDTSTDTQYF,TGTGCCAGCACCCTTCCTTGTGGGGACACCTCCACAGATACGCAGTATTTT
TRBD1,TRBJ1-5,.,TRBV30,CAYTGQADQPQHF,TGTGCCTATACGGGACAGGCGGATCAGCCCCAGCATTTT
.,TRBJ1-2,.,TRBV7-3,CASLLPRDTPYGYTF,TGTGCCAGCCTCCTCCCCCGGGACACCCCCTATGGCTACACCTTC
.,TRBJ2-7,.,TRBV2,CASSDVSGRPYEQYF,TGTGCCAGCAGTGACGTCAGCGGGCGGCCCTACGAGCAGTACTTC
.,TRBJ1-2,.,TRBV20-1,CSATANYGYTF,TGCAGTGCTACAGCTAACTATGGCTACACCTTC
.,TRBJ2-6,.,TRBV4-2,CASSQDLGLLSGANVLTF,TGTGCCAGCAGCCAAGATCTGGGACTCCTCTCTGGGGCCAACGTCCTGACTTTC
.,TRBJ2-4,.,TRBV19,CASPGGDRKNIQYF,TGTGCCAGCCCCGGCGGGGATCGCAAAAACATTCAGTACTTC
TRBD2,TRBJ2-2,once,TRBV4-2,CASSQEITSGSPPGGELFF,TGTGCCAGCAGCCAAGAAATCACTAGCGGGAGCCCCCCAGGAGGGGAGCTGTTTTTT
TRBD1,TRBJ1-5,once,TRBV29-1,CSVGGQGSNQPQHF,TGCAGCGTTGGGGGACAGGGGAGCAATCAGCCCCAGCATTTT
.,TRBJ1-2,.,TRBV6-1,CASSEGVRLYTF,TGTGCCAGCAGCGAAGGGGTCAGACTCTACACCTTC
TRBD2,TRBJ2-5,.,TRBV13,CASSWTSGARWETQYF,TGTGCCAGCAGTTGGACTAGCGGGGCACGTTGGGAGACCCAGTACTTC
.,TRBJ1-6,few,TRBV9,CASSAGTPFNSPLHF,TGTGCCAGCAGCGCCGGGACACCCTTTAATTCACCCCTCCACTTT
TRBD2,TRBJ2-1,.,TRBV10-3,CAISELVGGPNEQFF,TGTGCCATCAGTGAGTTGGTGGGAGGGCCCAATGAGCAGTTCTTC
.,TRBJ1-5,.,TRBV4-2,CASSQGRGNQPQHF,TGTGCCAGCAGCCAGGGGAGGGGCAATCAGCCCCAGCATTTT
TRBD1,TRBJ1-2,.,TRBV7-9,CASSLGGQPSFYTF,TGTGCCAGCAGCTTAGGGGGACAGCCCTCGTTCTACACCTTC
.,TRBJ2-4,.,TRBV19,CASSTGEAKNIQYF,TGTGCCAGTAGTACAGGGGAAGCCAAAAACATTCAGTACTTC
TRBD2,TRBJ2-5,.,TRBV25-1,CASSERGGYKTQYF,TGTGCCAGCAGTGAGCGGGGGGGCTACAAGACCCAGTACTTC
.,TRBJ2-3,.,TRBV2,CAIVTDTQYF,TGTGCCATAGTCACAGATACGCAGTATTTT
.,TRBJ1-2,.,TRBV30,CAGTPGYTF,TGTGCCGGGACCCCAGGCTACACCTTC
TRBD1,TRBJ1-1,.,TRBV28,CASSFRTGGERKAFF,TGTGCCAGCAGTTTCAGGACAGGAGGGGAAAGGAAAGCTTTCTTT
.,TRBJ2-1,.,TRBV5-1,CASRIWGSDNEQFF,TGCGCCAGCAGAATTTGGGGCTCCGACAATGAGCAGTTCTTC
.,TRBJ1-1,.,TRBV11-3,CASSFGRDTEAFF,TGTGCCAGCAGCTTCGGCAGGGACACTGAAGCTTTCTTT
.,TRBJ1-2,.,TRBV4-1,CASSPGDYGYTF,TGCGCCAGCAGCCCAGGGGATTATGGCTACACCTTC
TRBD1,TRBJ1-1,.,TRBV7-6,CASSLIQGGTTEAFF,TGTGCCAGCAGCTTGATACAGGGGGGGACCACTGAAGCTTTCTTT
.,TRBJ2-1,.,TRBV6-6,CASSPTTRVGNEQFF,TGTGCCAGCAGCCCTACGACGCGGGTAGGGAATGAGCAGTTCTTC
TRBD2,TRBJ2-5,.,TRBV14,CASSQVALLAGKETQYF,TGTGCCAGCAGCCAAGTTGCACTACTAGCGGGGAAGGAGACCCAGTACTTC
TRBD1,TRBJ1-2,.,TRBV10-3,CAIRWTGGGYTF,TGTGCCATCAGGTGGACAGGTGGCGGCTACACCTTC
TRBD1,TRBJ2-7,.,TRBV18,CASSHGTGGSYYEQYF,TGTGCCAGCTCACACGGGACAGGGGGATCTTACTACGAGCAGTACTTC
TRBD2,TRBJ2-7,.,TRBV5-1,CASSSGGSYEQYF,TGCGCCAGCAGCTCGGGGGGTTCCTACGAGCAGTACTTC
.,TRBJ2-7,.,TRBV28,CASSFSAVGDEQYF,TGTGCCAGCAGTTTCTCAGCGGTCGGCGACGAGCAGTACTTC
TRBD1,TRBJ1-1,.,TRBV7-7,CASRAGQGDQEAFF,TGTGCCAGCAGAGCCGGACAGGGGGATCAGGAAGCTTTCTTT
.,TRBJ1-1,once,TRBV18,CASSSTRGAAEAFF,TGTGCCAGCTCAAGCACTCGCGGGGCGGCTGAAGCTTTCTTT
TRBD2,TRBJ2-7,.,TRBV7-2,CASSLGPIAGGYEQYF,TGTGCCAGCAGCTTAGGGCCCATAGCGGGGGGCTACGAGCAGTACTTC